The 14 T cell receptor beta chains presented below share a single source sample, sequenced in a study of blood T cell repertoires in COVID-19. The protocol was immunoSEQ multiplex PCR, while the TCRdb copy is restricted to in-frame clones and leaves out a portion. The sample shows about 110,000 clones, 85% to 90% of them seen only once. Sequencing was performed on peripheral blood. The source is a woman between 50 and 59 years old with acute or convalescent COVID-19.

V is TRBV6-5 and J is TRBJ2-7; the match to TRBD2 covers 7 bases. CDR1 and CDR2 from the germline V gene are MNHEY and SVGAGI. With 4 bases clipped from V and 0 bases from J, the junction kept 6 bases outside the gene matches. This CDR3 spans 15 amino acids. CDR3 region: CASSSSSGSSYEQYF. The CDR3 DNA reads as TGTGCCAGCAGTTCCTCTAGCGGTAGCTCCTACGAGCAGTACTTC.

V and J are TRBV7-2 and TRBJ2-2; no firm D call. CDR1 and CDR2 from the germline V gene are SGHTA and FQGNSA. The CDR3 sequence is 12 residues long. Trimming shortened V by 4 bases and J by 5 bases, and 5 bases separated the two germline ends. CDR3 sequence reads: CASSYRTGELFF. CDR3 sequence (DNA): TGTGCCAGCAGCTACAGAACCGGGGAGCTGTTTTTT.

The chain couples TRBV20-1 to TRBJ1-1; D call uncertain. The germline V gene has CDR1 DFQATT and CDR2 SNEGSKA (reference sequence). Trimming removed 3 bases from V and 3 bases from J, with 14 bases in between. This CDR3 is 14 amino acids long. The CDR3 region has the DNA TGCAGTGCTAGTATGTCCGGGAAGCACACTGAAGCTTTCTTT. This translates into CSASMSGKHTEAFF.

J is TRBJ2-1 and V is TRBV7-9; TRBD2 might be the D (5 bases). The CDR3 is 14 amino acids. Germline V gives CDR1 SEHNR, CDR2 FQNEAQ (reference sequence). Trimming left V 5 bases short and J 6 bases short, with 14 bases between. CDR3 DNA sequence: TGTGCCAGCAGCCGGGATAGGTTGGGCAATGAGCAGTTCTTC. It codes for CASSRDRLGNEQFF.

The chain couples TRBV19 to TRBJ2-3; 7 nucleotides match TRBD2. J gave up 0 bases and V 5 bases, and 8 bases lay outside the gene matches. CDR1 is LNHDA, CDR2 SQIVND, per germline (reference sequence). CDR3 length: 16 amino acids. The CDR3 bases are TGTGCCAGTAGTCCTTATAGCGGGTCTAGCACAGATACGCAGTATTTT. Translation gives CASSPYSGSSTDTQYF.

This clone was recorded a few times. V usage is TRBV28 and J usage is TRBJ1-5; the D gene is possibly TRBD1 (6 bases). Germline values: CDR1 MDHEN, CDR2 SYDVKM. There are 15 residues in the CDR3. Trimming shortened V by 5 bases and J by 0 bases, and 11 bases separated the two germline ends. The CDR3 protein is CASSRGHLSNQPQHF. As DNA, the CDR3 is TGTGCCAGCAGTCGGGGACACCTTAGCAATCAGCCCCAGCATTTT.

This clone appeared once. The chain is built from TRBV9 and TRBJ1-6, with TRBD1 as a possible D gene (6 bases). CDR1 is SGDLS, CDR2 YYNGEE, per germline. This CDR3 region has 16 residues. V lost 0 bases to trimming and J lost 10 bases, with 17 bases between them. For the CDR3, the DNA is TGTGCCAGCAGCGTAGCGTGGACAGATGGAGAATCACCCCTCCACTTT. It yields the protein CASSVAWTDGESPLHF.

The chain carries TRBV3-1 (or the pseudogene TRBV3-2) and TRBJ1-1; a possible D gene is TRBD1 (5 bases). Germline V gives CDR1 LGHDT, CDR2 YNNKEL (reference sequence). This CDR3 is built from 12 residues. Between the trimmed V and J ends, which lost 0 bases and 7 bases, there was a span of 6 bases. CDR3: CASSQETDEAFF. CDR3 DNA: TGTGCCAGCAGCCAAGAGACAGATGAAGCTTTCTTT.

This chain links TRBV28 with TRBJ1-4, with D hard to call. CDR3 length equals 16 residues. Between the trimmed V and J ends, which lost 2 bases and 5 bases, there was a span of 15 bases. Germline V gene lookup returns CDR1 MDHEN and CDR2 SYDVKM. CDR3 residues: CASSLLPLMSNEKLFF. CDR3 DNA sequence: TGTGCCAGCAGTTTACTACCCCTGATGAGCAATGAAAAACTGTTTTTT.

The CDR3 region has the DNA TGTGCCAGCAGTGAAAGCTCAACCGGGACGGGGGTCTACGAGCAGTACTTC. It codes for CASSESSTGTGVYEQYF. This chain uses TRBV2 with TRBJ2-7; D perhaps matches TRBD2 (6 bases). V gave up 2 bases and J gave up 3 bases, with 20 bases separating them. Germline V gene data show CDR1 as SNHLY and CDR2 as FYNNEI. The CDR3 consists of 17 residues.

The rearrangement joins TRBV28 to TRBJ2-2, with 8 bases identical to TRBD2. The V gene's germline CDR1 is MDHEN and CDR2 SYDVKM. With V trimmed by 9 bases and J by 7 bases, 4 bases remained unmatched. The CDR3 spans 12 residues. CDR3 nucleotides: TGTGCCAGTAGCGGGACGGTCGGGGAGCTGTTTTTT. Translated: CASSGTVGELFF.

V and J are TRBV10-2 and TRBJ1-1; TRBD1 matches at 7 bases. J lost 3 bases, V lost 10 bases, and 8 bases had no gene match. CDR3 length: 13 amino acids. In germline, CDR1 is WSHSY, CDR2 SAAADI. The CDR3 region has the DNA TGCGCCACCGAAGACAGGGAGGACACTGAAGCTTTCTTT. Translation: CATEDREDTEAFF.

V gene TRBV18 combines with J gene TRBJ1-1; no reliable D call. The CDR3 has 16 amino acids. V lost 6 bases, J lost 1 base, and 18 bases lay in between. Germline lookup yields CDR1 KGHSH and CDR2 LQKENI. The CDR3 spells CASSLLGTESNTEAFF. As DNA, the CDR3 is TGTGCCAGCTCTCTACTTGGTACGGAGTCGAACACTGAAGCTTTCTTT.

V is TRBV24-1 and J is TRBJ2-1; TRBD2 might be the D (5 bases). Trimming left V 1 base short and J 6 bases short, with 6 bases between. Germline V gene sequence: CDR1 KGHDR, CDR2 SFDVKD. This CDR3 contains 13 residues. This CDR3 reads CATSDLGGNEQFF. CDR3 bases: TGTGCCACCAGTGATTTAGGAGGCAATGAGCAGTTCTTC.